One sample yielded the 21 T cell receptor beta chains listed below, sequenced in a study of cytomegalovirus exposure and HLA in healthy donors. PCR employed 60 Vbeta and 13 Jbeta primers. Clones were sequenced by immunoSEQ multiplex PCR, and TCRdb holds only the in-frame ones, with some missing. The data hold some 200,000 clones, with about four fifths observed a single time. The sequenced material came from PBMCs. The receptors were gathered from a male donor in good health and CMV-seropositive.

The V and J genes are TRBV30 and TRBJ1-2, with D perhaps TRBD1 (6 bases). V lost 0 bases and J lost 7, with 12 bases in between. Per the germline V gene, CDR1 is GTSNPN and CDR2 is SVGIG (reference sequence). The CDR3 sequence is 13 residues long. CDR3 coding DNA: TGTGCCTGGAGTGTACTGCAGGGGCTTGGCTACACCTTC. It is translated as CAWSVLQGLGYTF. The variable domain in full, completed from reference TRBV30 and TRBJ1-2, reads SQTIHQWPATLVQPVGSPLSLECTVEGTSNPNLYWYRQAAGRGLQLLFYSVGIGQISSEVPQNLSASRPQDRQFILSSKKLLLSDSGFYLCAWSVLQGLGYTFGSGTRLTVV.

The chain recombines TRBV28 with TRBJ2-7; perhaps TRBD2 as D (7 bases). V was trimmed by 7 bases and J by 3 bases, leaving 25 bases between them. The CDR3 runs 17 residues. Germline CDR1 reads MDHEN; CDR2 reads SYDVKM. CDR3: CASTTLGGVTGHYEQYF. CDR3 coding DNA: TGTGCCAGCACCACTTTAGGGGGGGTTACTGGGCACTACGAGCAGTACTTC.

The rearrangement uses TRBV28 and TRBJ1-1; no clear D. Per the germline V gene, CDR1 is MDHEN and CDR2 is SYDVKM. The V end was cut by 1 base, the J end by 1 base, with 4 bases between. The CDR3 spans 13 residues. CDR3 sequence (DNA): TGTGCCAGCAGTTTATTATCGAACACTGAAGCTTTCTTT. This gives the protein CASSLLSNTEAFF.

The chain carries TRBV7-5 and TRBJ1-2; TRBD1, the table's D call, lacks a check against the DNA. TRBV7-5 is flagged as a pseudogene. The CDR3 loop spans 17 amino acids. CDR3 sequence: CVRSLLPTARFGYGYTF. The CDR3 DNA reads as TGTGTCAGAAGCCTGCTCCCCACAGCCCGATTCGGTTATGGCTACACCTTC.

This sequence joins TRBV7-9 and TRBJ2-5, with 10 bases matching TRBD1. CDR1 and CDR2 (germline): SEHNR, FQNEAQ (reference sequence). This CDR3 is 15 amino acids long. J gave up 4 bases and V 5 bases, and 7 bases lay outside the gene matches. The CDR3 nucleotides are TGTGCCAGCAGCACGGCCAGGACAGGGGGAGAGACCCAGTACTTC. Translating gives CASSTARTGGETQYF. The variable domain in full, with the rest retrieved from reference TRBV7-9 and TRBJ2-5, is DTGVSQNPRHKITKRGQNVTFRCDPISEHNRLYWYRQTLGQGPEFLTYFQNEAQLEKSRLLSDRFSAERPKGSFSTLEIQRTEQGDSAMYLCASSTARTGGETQYFGPGTRLLVL.

This clone was seen a few times. The rearrangement uses TRBV2 and TRBJ2-5; 10 bases fit TRBD2. This CDR3 comprises 14 residues. Germline trimming cut 6 bases from V and 5 bases from J; bases unmatched to any gene: 6. Germline CDR1 and CDR2: SNHLY and FYNNEI. For the CDR3, the DNA is TGTGCCAGCAGACTAGCGGGGTTCGGGGAGACCCAGTACTTC. Its protein is CASRLAGFGETQYF.

The chain uses TRBV11-1 and TRBJ2-1; TRBD2 agrees at 9 bases. Germline trimming cut 2 bases from V and 8 bases from J; bases unmatched to any gene: 4. CDR1 is SGHAT, CDR2 FQDESV, per germline (reference sequence). This CDR3 has 14 residues. The CDR3 region is CASSLILAGYEQFF. CDR3 nucleotide sequence: TGTGCCAGCAGCTTAATCCTAGCGGGATATGAGCAGTTCTTC.

The V and J genes are TRBV27 and TRBJ1-2; TRBD1 aligns across 7 bases. The CDR3 runs to 14 residues. V trimming: 6 bases; J trimming: 8 bases; junction bases outside the gene matches: 12. The germline CDR1 and CDR2 sequences are MNHEY and SMNVEV (reference sequence). CDR3 region: CASRQTGSGAGYTF. CDR3 DNA sequence: TGTGCCAGCAGGCAGACAGGGTCGGGGGCCGGCTACACCTTC.

The chain couples TRBV5-1 to TRBJ2-2; possible D gene TRBD2, 5 bases. Germline CDR1 reads SGHRS; CDR2 reads YFSETQ. The CDR3 has 16 amino acids. With 5 bases removed from V and 6 bases from J, the gap between germline ends came to 20 bases. CDR3 bases: TGCGCCAGCAGGGCCGTAGCGTCTGAGGGATCCGGGGAGCTGTTTTTT. It yields the protein CASRAVASEGSGELFF.

This clone was detected only once. The V and J genes are TRBV11-3 and TRBJ2-5, with a possible D match to TRBD1 (6 bases). CDR3 length: 14 amino acids. Germline CDR1 reads SGHNT; CDR2 reads YENEEA. The V and J ends lost 1 base and 4 bases respectively, with 10 bases between them. The CDR3 nucleotides read TGTGCCAGCAGCTTAGGAGGACAGAGAGAGACCCAGTACTTC. Amino acid sequence: CASSLGGQRETQYF.

The DNA for the CDR3 is TGCGCCAGCAGCTCCTATTACAGGGGCACAGATACGCAGTATTTT. Residues: CASSSYYRGTDTQYF. The chain joins TRBV5-1 to TRBJ2-3; TRBD1 might be the D (6 bases). CDR3 size: 15 residues. In germline, CDR1 is SGHRS, CDR2 YFSETQ. V was clipped by 3 bases and J by 1 base, with 12 bases between them. Combining the CDR3 with reference TRBV5-1 and TRBJ2-3 gives the whole variable domain KAGVTQTPRYLIKTRGQQVTLSCSPISGHRSVSWYQQTPGQGLQFLFEYFSETQRNKGNFPGRFSGRQFSNSRSEMNVSTLELGDSALYLCASSSYYRGTDTQYFGPGTRLTVL.

The chain carries TRBV7-9 and TRBJ1-1, with 7 bases identical to TRBD1. Losses at the gene ends were 0 bases for V and 0 bases for J; bases not matched to a gene: 1. Germline V CDR1 and CDR2: SEHNR, FQNEAQ (reference sequence). This CDR3 comprises 15 residues. For the CDR3, the DNA is TGTGCCAGCAGCTTAGCGGGACAGATGAACACTGAAGCTTTCTTT. This codes for CASSLAGQMNTEAFF.

The chain recombines TRBV5-1 with TRBJ2-3; maybe TRBD1 (6 bases). V was clipped by 4 bases and J by 4 bases, with 13 bases between them. Germline assignment: CDR1 SGHRS and CDR2 YFSETQ. The CDR3 runs to 14 residues. CDR3 DNA: TGCGCCAGCAGCATGACCGAGGGGGCAGATACGCAGTATTTT. Its protein product is CASSMTEGADTQYF.

The chain combines TRBV9 with TRBJ2-1; 11 bases line up with TRBD2. The germline V gene has CDR1 SGDLS and CDR2 YYNGEE. The CDR3 is 14 amino acids. V lost 4 bases, J lost 6 bases, and 3 bases stayed unmatched. CDR3 amino acids: CASSLLAGGNEQFF. CDR3 bases: TGTGCCAGCAGCCTTCTAGCGGGAGGCAATGAGCAGTTCTTC.

The J gene is TRBJ1-5, the V gene TRBV19; no definite D call. The CDR3 contains 16 residues. Germline V gene sequence: CDR1 LNHDA, CDR2 SQIVND (reference sequence). With 1 base removed from V and 3 bases from J, the gap between germline ends came to 13 bases. CDR3 in DNA: TGTGCCAGTAGTATAGCAGGTCGCAGGTTCAATCAGCCCCAGCATTTT. It specifies CASSIAGRRFNQPQHF.

The chain joins TRBV6-5 to TRBJ2-1, with TRBD2 matching 11 bases. CDR3 length equals 15 residues. Germline values: CDR1 MNHEY, CDR2 SVGAGI. Unmatched junction bases numbered 10, after V lost 6 bases and J lost 9 bases. CDR3 region: CASSPTSGSSGEQFF. The CDR3 DNA reads as TGTGCCAGCAGCCCTACTAGCGGGAGTTCGGGTGAGCAGTTCTTC.

This clone was observed a few times. The J gene is TRBJ1-2, the V gene TRBV7-3; TRBD1 is a possible D gene (5 bases). The V end lost 3 bases, the J end lost 8 bases, and 10 bases lay between the germline ends. The CDR3 extends over 12 amino acids. CDR1 and CDR2 from the germline V gene are SGHTA and FQGTGA. CDR3 sequence reads: CASSFGTGGYTF. In DNA form, the CDR3 reads TGTGCCAGCAGCTTCGGGACTGGCGGCTACACCTTC. The full variable domain, rest sourced from reference TRBV7-3 and TRBJ1-2, is GAGVSQTPSNKVTEKGKYVELRCDPISGHTALYWYRQSLGQGPEFLIYFQGTGAADDSGLPNDRFFAVRPEGSVSTLKIQRTERGDSAVYLCASSFGTGGYTFGSGTRLTVV.

The chain carries TRBV5-6 and TRBJ2-7, with 9 bases aligning to TRBD1. Trimming removed 4 bases from V and 1 base from J; junction bases left unmatched: 6. The CDR3 runs 15 residues. Germline loops: CDR1 SGHDT, CDR2 YYEEEE. CDR3 nucleotide sequence: TGTGCCAGCAGCGCCACAGGGGGCGGGTCCTACGAGCAGTACTTC. Protein product: CASSATGGGSYEQYF.

This chain uses TRBV4-3 with TRBJ1-2; 9 positions match TRBD1. Germline V gene lookup returns CDR1 LGHNA and CDR2 YSLEER. V was pared by 3 bases and J by 4 bases, with 9 bases of the junction left unmatched. The CDR3 is made up of 16 amino acids. The chain's CDR3 is CASSQDGTGYTYGYTF. The CDR3 coding sequence is TGCGCCAGCAGCCAGGACGGGACAGGGTATACCTATGGCTACACCTTC.

This clone was observed once. J is TRBJ2-7 and V is TRBV14; no firm D call. The CDR3 length is 12 residues. The germline V gene encodes CDR1 SGHDN and CDR2 FVKESK. V lost 3 bases to trimming and J lost 6 bases, with 9 bases between them. CDR3 nucleotide sequence: TGTGCCAGCAGCCAGGCCCCAAGCGAGCAGTACTTC. This translates into CASSQAPSEQYF.

The chain uses TRBV28 and TRBJ2-1, with 10 bases that match TRBD2. The CDR3 is made up of 15 amino acids. The V and J ends lost 2 bases and 7 bases, in that order; junction bases with no gene match: 5. Germline values: CDR1 MDHEN, CDR2 SYDVKM. CDR3: CASSLRLAGRNEQFF. DNA of the CDR3: TGTGCCAGCAGTTTACGACTAGCGGGTAGAAATGAGCAGTTCTTC.